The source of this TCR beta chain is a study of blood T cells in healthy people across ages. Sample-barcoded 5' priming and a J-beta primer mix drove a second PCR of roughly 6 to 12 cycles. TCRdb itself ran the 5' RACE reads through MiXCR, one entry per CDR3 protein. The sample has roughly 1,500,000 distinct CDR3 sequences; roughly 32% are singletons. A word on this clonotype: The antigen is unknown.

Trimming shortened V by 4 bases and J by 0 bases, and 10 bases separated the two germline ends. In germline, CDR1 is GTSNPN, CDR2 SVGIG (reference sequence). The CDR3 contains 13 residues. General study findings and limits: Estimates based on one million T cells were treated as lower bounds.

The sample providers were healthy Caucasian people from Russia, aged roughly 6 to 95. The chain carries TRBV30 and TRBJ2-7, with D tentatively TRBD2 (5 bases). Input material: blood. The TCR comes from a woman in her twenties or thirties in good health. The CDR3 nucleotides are TGTGCCTGGAATCCAGCGGACTCCTACGAGCAGTACTTC. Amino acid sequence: CAWNPADSYEQYF.